Listed here are 2 T cell receptor beta chains from one sample, sequenced in a study of cytomegalovirus exposure and HLA in healthy donors. This table comes from immunoSEQ multiplex PCR, and its TCRdb copy is limited to in-frame clones, with some not included. Here the sample spans over 120,000 clones, 75% to 90% being singletons. The sequenced sample consisted of PBMCs. These receptors all stem from a woman between 25 and 40 years old in good health and CMV-seropositive.

The gene calls are TRBV9 and TRBJ1-2; no definite D call. V shed 4 bases and J shed 4 bases, with 17 bases lying between them. This CDR3 has 15 residues. From germline, CDR1 is SGDLS and CDR2 YYNGEE. This CDR3 is CASSPEGSEIYGYTF. The CDR3 nucleotides read TGTGCCAGCAGCCCCGAGGGCAGCGAGATCTATGGCTACACCTTC.

The V gene is TRBV28, the J gene TRBJ1-4; TRBD1 is a possible D gene (5 bases). V lost 6 bases, J lost 4 bases, and 12 bases lay in between. The CDR3 spans 14 residues. Germline CDR1 is MDHEN and CDR2 is SYDVKM. DNA of the CDR3: TGTGCCAGCAGAGGACAAACGCTTAATGAAAAACTGTTTTTT. Encoded protein: CASRGQTLNEKLFF.